This entry features one T cell receptor (beta chain) sequence. The sample is drawn from a study of blood T cell repertoires in COVID-19. Sequencing used immunoSEQ multiplex PCR; TCRdb keeps in-frame clones, though not all of them. The top ten clones hold around 3.5% of a sample with about 150,000 clones, roughly 71% of them seen once. This TCR was recovered from an elderly woman with acute or convalescent COVID-19. Sequenced sample: peripheral blood.

The CDR3 here is CASSEGNRGSPQHF. The CDR3 DNA reads TGTGCCAGCAGTGAAGGTAACAGGGGGAGCCCCCAGCATTTT. The chain is built from TRBV2 and TRBJ1-5, with 8 bases identical to TRBD1. The germline V gene encodes CDR1 SNHLY and CDR2 FYNNEI. The trim removed 1 base at V and 10 bases at J, leaving 6 bases unmatched. The CDR3 length is 14 residues.